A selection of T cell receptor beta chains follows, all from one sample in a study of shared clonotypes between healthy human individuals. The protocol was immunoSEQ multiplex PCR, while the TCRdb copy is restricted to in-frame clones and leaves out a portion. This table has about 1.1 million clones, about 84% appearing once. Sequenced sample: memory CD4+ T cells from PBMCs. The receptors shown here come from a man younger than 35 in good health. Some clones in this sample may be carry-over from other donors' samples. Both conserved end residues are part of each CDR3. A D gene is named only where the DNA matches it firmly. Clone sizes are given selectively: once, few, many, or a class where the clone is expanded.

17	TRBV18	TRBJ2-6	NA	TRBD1	TGTGCCAGCTCAGTGGGACAGTCCCTGAGGGGGGCCAACGTCCTGACTTTC	CASSVGQSLRGANVLTF
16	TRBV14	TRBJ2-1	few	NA	TGTGCCAGCAGCCAAGCTCCCGGGACTTCCTACAATGAGCAGTTCTTC	CASSQAPGTSYNEQFF
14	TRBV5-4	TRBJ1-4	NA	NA	TGTGCCAGCAGCTTGGATACGGGTAATGAAAAACTGTTTTTT	CASSLDTGNEKLFF
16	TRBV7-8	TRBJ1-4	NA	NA	TGTGCCAGCAGCCTTCAGACAAGGTCCACTAATGAAAAACTGTTTTTT	CASSLQTRSTNEKLFF
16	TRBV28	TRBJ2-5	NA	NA	TGTGCCAGCAGCCTTACTGGGGCAGGGGATACAGAGACCCAGTACTTC	CASSLTGAGDTETQYF
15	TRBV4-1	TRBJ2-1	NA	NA	TGCGCCAGCAGCCAAGATGTCTCAGGGACTTTACGTGGGTTCTTC	CASSQDVSGTLRGFF
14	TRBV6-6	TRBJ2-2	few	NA	TGTGCCAGCACCCCGCGGGAAGGCACCGGGGAGCTGTTTTTT	CASTPREGTGELFF
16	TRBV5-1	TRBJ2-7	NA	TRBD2	TGCGCCAGCAGCCCCCAGGTGGGCGGGGGACCGGGCGAGCAGTACTTC	CASSPQVGGGPGEQYF
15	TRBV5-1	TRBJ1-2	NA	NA	TGCGCCAGCAGCTTGATCGGCGAGGGGCCTCTTGGCTACACCTTC	CASSLIGEGPLGYTF
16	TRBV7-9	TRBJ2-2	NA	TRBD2	TGTGCCAGCAGCTCCCCTAGCGGGTCGAACACCGGGGAGCTGTTTTTT	CASSSPSGSNTGELFF
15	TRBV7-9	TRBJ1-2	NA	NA	TGTGCCAGCAGCCCCCGTGGGGGTGTTAACTATGGCTACACCTTC	CASSPRGGVNYGYTF
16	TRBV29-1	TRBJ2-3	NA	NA	TGCAGCGCCGGCCGGGGCCGAGCCCGAAGCACAGATACGCAGTATTTT	CSAGRGRARSTDTQYF
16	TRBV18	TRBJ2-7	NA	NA	TGTGCCAGCTCACCATTCGTCAGTGGTGGGGACTACGAGCAGTACTTC	CASSPFVSGGDYEQYF
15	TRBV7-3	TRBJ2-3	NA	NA	TGTGCCAGCAGCTTAAGAGGGGGAAGCACAGATACGCAGTATTTT	CASSLRGGSTDTQYF